Ten or more counts support the clone carrying this TCR beta chain. What it binds is not known. The data belong to a study of T cell repertoires in cytomegalovirus infection. Turning to the study itself: Carrying CMV and the relevant HLA type showed in public TCR beta signatures.

Findings of the study overall: The study identified carriers of CMV plus the relevant HLA from cumulative public TCR beta family frequency. Dominating the ex vivo response were HLA-C-restricted CMV-specific TCR beta clonotypes.

TCRdb analysed the reads with MiXCR anew, one entry per CDR3 protein. The data contain 46,000 or so distinct CDR3 sequences, 20% of them singletons. The CDR3 loop spans 14 amino acids. V lost 3 bases to trimming and J lost 8 bases, with 13 bases between them. Germline CDR1 is MDHEN and CDR2 is SYDVKM. The chain has TRBV28 and TRBJ1-4; no firm D call. The specimen was PBMCs, sequenced either directly or after in vitro stimulation (not recorded which). This TCR was recovered from a human donor in good health (CMV status not recorded). Some clones in this sample may be carry-over from other donors' samples. The CDR3: CASSLEDFREKLFF. The CDR3 DNA follows: TGTGCCAGCAGTTTGGAGGACTTCAGGGAAAAACTGTTTTTT.